The rows below give T cell receptor beta chains drawn from one sample of a study of OX40 agonist ivuxolimab in advanced cancers. Generated by immunoSEQ multiplex PCR, the TCRdb table keeps only in-frame clones and is missing some. The profile covers about 44,000 clones, with around 90% appearing a single time and approximately 28% taken by the ten largest. The sequencing here drew on CD4+ or CD8+ T cells sorted from blood, taken in a trial of the OX40 agonist ivuxolimab. These receptors came from an adult with an advanced solid tumor such as melanoma, head and neck, liver or kidney cancer. CDR3s include the opening cysteine and the closing phenylalanine or tryptophan. The D gene is left open where the match is weak. Only part of the rows carry a size: once, few, many, or a class if the clone is expanded.

J gene	clone size	V gene	D gene	CDR3 DNA	CDR3 protein
TRBJ1-5	few	TRBV4-1	NA	TGCGCCAGCAGCCAAGACCCGGGGGGAAGAAATCAGCCCCAGCATTTT	CASSQDPGGRNQPQHF
TRBJ2-7	NA	TRBV7-8	NA	TGTGCCAGCAGCTTAGGCGCTATGAGCTACGAGCAGTACTTC	CASSLGAMSYEQYF
TRBJ2-1	NA	TRBV15	TRBD2	TGTGCCACCAGCAGGGGAACTAGCGGGCACTACAATGAGCAGTTCTTC	CATSRGTSGHYNEQFF
TRBJ2-7	NA	TRBV15	TRBD1	TGTGCCACCAGCAGAGATTTGGGACAGGGATTTTCGCAGTACTTC	CATSRDLGQGFSQYF
TRBJ1-2	NA	TRBV30	NA	TGTGCCTGGAGTGGGGACGGCCTCCCCTATGGCTACACCTTC	CAWSGDGLPYGYTF
TRBJ2-7	NA	TRBV5-1	NA	TGCGCCAGCAGCGATCAGGGAACCGCCGGCTTTAGAGAGAACGAGCAGTACTTC	CASSDQGTAGFRENEQYF
TRBJ1-5	NA	TRBV13	NA	TGTGCCAGCAGCTACCGGGGGGCCAATCAGCCCCAGCATTTT	CASSYRGANQPQHF
TRBJ2-7	NA	TRBV6-5	NA	TGTGCCAGCAGTATTGGACTGAGCTACGAGCAGTACTTC	CASSIGLSYEQYF
TRBJ1-5	NA	TRBV4-1	NA	TGCGCCAGCAGCCATACAGATTATAGCAATCAGCCCCAGCATTTT	CASSHTDYSNQPQHF
TRBJ1-1	once	TRBV29-1	NA	TGCAGCGTTGAAGGAATGAACACTGAAGCTTTCTTT	CSVEGMNTEAFF
TRBJ2-5	NA	TRBV7-9	NA	TGTGCCAGCAGCCCGACGACCCCAGTGGAGACCCAGTACTTC	CASSPTTPVETQYF
TRBJ2-3	NA	TRBV7-8	TRBD2	TGTGCCAGCAGCTACACTAGCGGGAGGCCAGATACGCAGTATTTT	CASSYTSGRPDTQYF
TRBJ2-1	NA	TRBV27	TRBD2	TGTGCCAGCAGTACCCGACTAGCGGGAGGGCCAAGGGAATATCAGGGCTCCTACAATGAGCAGTTCTTC	CASSTRLAGGPREYQGSYNEQFF
TRBJ1-5	NA	TRBV5-6	TRBD1	TGTGCCAGCAGTTACAGGGGGAACAATCGGCCCCAGCATTTT	CASSYRGNNRPQHF
TRBJ2-5	NA	TRBV15	TRBD2	TGTGCCACCAGCAGAGATTCCAGTACGGGAGGGGCGATACAAGAGACCCAGTACTTC	CATSRDSSTGGAIQETQYF
TRBJ2-7	NA	TRBV15	NA	TGTGCCACCAGCAGAGAAAGGGACGGGGACTACGAGCAGTACTTC	CATSRERDGDYEQYF
TRBJ1-3	NA	TRBV16	TRBD1	TGTGCCAGCAGCCAATACACAGGGGCGAGTGGAAACACCATATATTTT	CASSQYTGASGNTIYF
TRBJ2-5	NA	TRBV5-4	NA	TGTGCCAGCAGCTTGGGGGGAGAGGGCCAGTACTTC	CASSLGGEGQYF
TRBJ2-7	NA	TRBV21-1	NA	TGTGCCAGCAGAAAGAGACTAGCGGGGGGCTCCTACGAGCAGTACTTC	CASRKRLAGGSYEQYF
TRBJ1-1	NA	TRBV2	NA	TGTGCCAGCAGTGAAAGGGAGGGGTACACTGAAGCTTTCTTT	CASSEREGYTEAFF
TRBJ2-1	NA	TRBV9	TRBD2	TGTGCCAGCAGCGTATTAGCGGGAGTCAATGAGCAGTTCTTC	CASSVLAGVNEQFF
TRBJ1-1	NA	TRBV5-5	NA	TGTGCCAGCAGCTTGATCAACACTGAAGCTTTCTTT	CASSLINTEAFF
TRBJ2-3	NA	TRBV18	NA	TGTGCCAGCTCACCACCGGGGGAATTAGATACGCAGTATTTT	CASSPPGELDTQYF
TRBJ2-1	once	TRBV5-5	NA	TGTGCCAGCAGCTTGCCCGCCCGGGGGGAGCAGTTCTTC	CASSLPARGEQFF
TRBJ1-4	NA	TRBV5-6	TRBD1	TGTGCCAGCTTCAAGACAGGGGGCGCGAGACTTTTCGAAAAACTGTTTTTT	CASFKTGGARLFEKLFF
TRBJ2-5	NA	TRBV10-1	TRBD2	TGCGCCAGCAGTTCTAGCGGTTCTTTGGAGACCCAGTACTTC	CASSSSGSLETQYF
TRBJ2-2	NA	TRBV7-6	NA	TGTGCCAGCAGCTTATTTGTGTCCTCTCCTTACACCGGGGAGCTGTTTTTT	CASSLFVSSPYTGELFF
TRBJ2-7	NA	TRBV7-9	NA	TGTGCCAGCACCGATATCAGCCGACCTCTCTACGAGCAGTACTTC	CASTDISRPLYEQYF
TRBJ1-5	NA	TRBV5-1	NA	TGCGCCAGCAGCTTGACCACAGGGAACAATCAGCCCCAGCATTTT	CASSLTTGNNQPQHF
TRBJ2-7	NA	TRBV6-5	NA	TGTGCCAGCAGTGCAGGATCAAGCTCCTACGAGCAGTACTTC	CASSAGSSSYEQYF
TRBJ1-1	NA	TRBV29-1	NA	TGCAGCGCTAGGGACGCGAACACTGAAGCTTTCTTT	CSARDANTEAFF
TRBJ2-7	NA	TRBV28	NA	TGTGCCAGCAGTTCTGAGGTAACCTCCTACGAGCAGTACTTC	CASSSEVTSYEQYF
TRBJ1-1	few	TRBV2	NA	TGTGCCAGCAACGCGGCCTATGGGACTGAAGCTTTCTTT	CASNAAYGTEAFF
TRBJ2-7	NA	TRBV7-9	TRBD1	TGTGCCAGCAGCCAAGGGGACAGGGGGTTCGACGAGCAGTACTTC	CASSQGDRGFDEQYF
TRBJ2-6	NA	TRBV7-9	TRBD1	TGTGCCAGCAGCGCAACACAGGGGGCAAGTACTGGGGCCAACGTCCTGACTTTC	CASSATQGASTGANVLTF
TRBJ1-1	NA	TRBV6-5	NA	TGTGCCAGCAGTTTGCTAAACACTGAAGCTTTCTTT	CASSLLNTEAFF
TRBJ2-1	NA	TRBV9	NA	TGTGCCAGCAGCGTGTCTATAGCGGATTCCTCCTACAATGAGCAGTTCTTC	CASSVSIADSSYNEQFF
TRBJ2-1	NA	TRBV5-6	TRBD1	TGTGCCAGCAGCTTGGAGGGACAGTACTACAATGAGCAGTTCTTC	CASSLEGQYYNEQFF
TRBJ2-7	NA	TRBV14	NA	TGTGCCAGCAGCCCGTTGGGCCAAGGCGAGCAGTACTTC	CASSPLGQGEQYF
TRBJ1-5	NA	TRBV13	NA	TGTGCCAGCAGCTCCCGTCGAGGGAATCAGCCCCAGCATTTT	CASSSRRGNQPQHF
TRBJ1-4	NA	TRBV28	TRBD1	TGTGCCAGCAGCCCGGGACAGGGGTCGAATGAAAAACTGTTTTTT	CASSPGQGSNEKLFF
TRBJ2-1	NA	TRBV4-1	TRBD2	TGCGCCAGCAGCCAAGTTAGCGGGGGATCCTACAATGAGCAGTTCTTC	CASSQVSGGSYNEQFF
TRBJ2-3	NA	TRBV28	TRBD2	TGTGCCAGCAGCCCGGGACTAGCGGGAGAAGTGGCAGATACGCAGTATTTT	CASSPGLAGEVADTQYF
TRBJ2-1	NA	TRBV7-6	NA	TGTGCCAGCAACCCAGGGGAACAGTTCTTC	CASNPGEQFF
TRBJ2-1	NA	TRBV4-1	NA	TGCGCCAGCAGCCAAGGGAGCTCCTACAATGAGCAGTTCTTC	CASSQGSSYNEQFF
TRBJ2-7	NA	TRBV9	TRBD2	TGTGCCAGCAGCCCCAGCGGGAAGGGGGAGCAGTACTTC	CASSPSGKGEQYF